This TCR beta chain came from a study of blood T cell repertoires in COVID-19. The CDR3 runs to 16 residues. V shed 6 bases and J 9 bases; nucleotides not matched to a gene: 18. Germline lookup yields CDR1 PRHDT and CDR2 FYEKMQ (reference sequence). Sequencing was performed with immunoSEQ multiplex PCR; in TCRdb, only in-frame clones are kept and a portion is missing. The data contain some 200,000 clones, 80% to 90% of them seen just once; the ten biggest clones take up about 9.3%. V usage is TRBV13 and J usage is TRBJ2-3; 7 bases match TRBD1. This receptor was obtained from a man younger than 35 with acute COVID-19. Sequencing was performed on PBMCs or T cells enriched from blood (not recorded which). CDR3 in DNA: TGTGCCAGCAGTCCACGGACAGGCCAGAACCCATGGACGCAGTATTTT. The encoded protein is CASSPRTGQNPWTQYF. Filled out from reference TRBV13 and TRBJ2-3, the complete variable domain reads AAGVIQSPRHLIKEKRETATLKCYPIPRHDTVYWYQQGPGQDPQFLISFYEKMQSDKGSIPDRFSAQQFSDYHSELNMSSLELGDSALYFCASSPRTGQNPWTQYFGPGTRLTVL.